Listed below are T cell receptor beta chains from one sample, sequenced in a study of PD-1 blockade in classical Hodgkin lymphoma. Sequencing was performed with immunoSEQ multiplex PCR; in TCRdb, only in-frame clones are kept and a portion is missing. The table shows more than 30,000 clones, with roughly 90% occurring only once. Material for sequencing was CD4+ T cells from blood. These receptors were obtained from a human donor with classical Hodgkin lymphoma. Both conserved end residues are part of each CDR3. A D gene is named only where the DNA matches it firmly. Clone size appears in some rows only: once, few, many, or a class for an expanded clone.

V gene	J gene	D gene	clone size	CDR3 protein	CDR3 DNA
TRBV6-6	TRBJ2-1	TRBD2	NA	CASNGLAASSYNEQFF	TGTGCCAGCAACGGACTAGCAGCAAGCTCCTACAATGAGCAGTTCTTC
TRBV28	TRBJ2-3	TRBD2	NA	CASSLGGGRTQYF	TGTGCCAGCAGTTTGGGCGGGGGGAGAACGCAGTATTTT
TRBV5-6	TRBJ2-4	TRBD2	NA	CASSLLELAGGVSKNIQYF	TGTGCCAGCAGCTTGCTTGAACTAGCGGGAGGGGTGTCCAAAAACATTCAGTACTTC
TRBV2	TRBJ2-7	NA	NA	CASSEEGKQYF	TGTGCCAGCAGTGAAGAGGGTAAGCAGTACTTC
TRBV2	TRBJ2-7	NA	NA	CASSRDLSYEQYF	TGTGCCAGCAGTCGGGACCTCTCCTACGAGCAGTACTTC
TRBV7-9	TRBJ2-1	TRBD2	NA	CASSSMPLAEYNEQFF	TGTGCCAGCAGCTCCATGCCACTAGCGGAGTACAATGAGCAGTTCTTC
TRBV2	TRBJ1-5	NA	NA	CASSGQGGNQPQHF	TGTGCCAGCAGTGGCCAGGGTGGCAATCAGCCCCAGCATTTT
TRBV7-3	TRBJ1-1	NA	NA	CASSPGRSTEAFF	TGTGCCAGCAGCCCCGGACGGAGCACTGAAGCTTTCTTT
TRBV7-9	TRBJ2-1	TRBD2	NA	CASSPHWHSGRASWNEQFF	TGTGCCAGCAGCCCCCATTGGCATAGCGGGAGGGCGAGTTGGAATGAGCAGTTCTTC
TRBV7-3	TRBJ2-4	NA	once	CASSPTGTNIQYF	TGTGCCAGCAGCCCGACGGGGACAAACATTCAGTACTTC
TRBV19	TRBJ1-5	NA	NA	CASTSSGASQPQHF	TGTGCCAGTACCAGTTCAGGGGCCAGCCAGCCCCAGCATTTT
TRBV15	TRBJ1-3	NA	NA	CATSRGREGTIYF	TGTGCCACCAGCAGAGGGAGAGAGGGCACCATATATTTT
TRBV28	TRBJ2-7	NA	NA	CASSLGRFYEQYF	TGTGCCAGCAGTTTGGGCAGGTTCTACGAGCAGTACTTC
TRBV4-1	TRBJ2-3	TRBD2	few	CASSLGLGAGVADTQYF	TGCGCCAGCAGCCTAGGCCTAGGAGCGGGAGTGGCAGATACGCAGTATTTT
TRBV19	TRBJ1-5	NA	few	CASTGGYSNQPQHF	TGTGCCAGTACGGGGGGATATAGCAATCAGCCCCAGCATTTT
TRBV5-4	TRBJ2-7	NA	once	CASSLRGSYEQYF	TGTGCCAGCAGCCTTCGGGGGAGTTACGAGCAGTACTTC
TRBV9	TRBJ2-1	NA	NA	CASSVGSSHNEQFF	TGTGCCAGCAGCGTCGGGAGTTCCCACAATGAGCAGTTCTTC
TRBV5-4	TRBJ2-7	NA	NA	CASSLAAGGPYEQYF	TGTGCCAGCAGCTTGGCCGCCGGGGGCCCCTACGAGCAGTACTTC
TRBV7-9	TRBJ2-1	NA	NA	CASSFALADSNEQFF	TGTGCCAGCAGCTTTGCCCTAGCGGACAGCAATGAGCAGTTCTTC
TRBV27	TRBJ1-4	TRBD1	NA	CASRWTGAEKLFF	TGTGCCAGCAGGTGGACAGGGGCCGAAAAACTGTTTTTT
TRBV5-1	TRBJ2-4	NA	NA	CASSEGAAKNIQYF	TGCGCCAGCAGCGAGGGTGCGGCCAAAAACATTCAGTACTTC
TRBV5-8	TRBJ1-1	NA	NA	CASSFRGVGNTEAFF	TGTGCCAGCAGCTTTAGGGGAGTTGGGAACACTGAAGCTTTCTTT
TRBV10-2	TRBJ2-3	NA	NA	CASSGPLRDTQYF	TGCGCCAGCAGTGGCCCACTAAGGGATACGCAGTATTTT
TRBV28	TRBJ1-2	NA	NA	CATGRQAVYGYTF	TGTGCCACCGGAAGACAGGCCGTCTATGGCTACACCTTC
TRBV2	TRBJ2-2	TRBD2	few	CASSVGLATELFF	TGTGCCAGCAGTGTGGGACTAGCGACGGAGCTGTTTTTT
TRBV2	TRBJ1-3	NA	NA	CASNGGGSGNTIYF	TGTGCCAGCAATGGGGGGGGCTCTGGAAACACCATATATTTT
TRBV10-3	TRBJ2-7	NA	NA	CAISDPGNYEQYF	TGTGCCATCAGTGATCCCGGAAACTACGAGCAGTACTTC
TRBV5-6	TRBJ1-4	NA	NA	CASSVGVEKLFF	TGTGCCAGCAGCGTGGGGGTGGAAAAACTGTTTTTT
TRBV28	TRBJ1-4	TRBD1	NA	CASSLVWDRVGEKLFF	TGTGCCAGCAGTTTGGTATGGGACAGGGTAGGCGAAAAACTGTTTTTT
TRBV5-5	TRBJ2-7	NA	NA	CASSPDSLSEGYYEQYF	TGTGCCAGCAGCCCCGACAGCCTCTCAGAGGGCTACTACGAGCAGTACTTC
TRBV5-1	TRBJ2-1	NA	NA	CASSLGVGVIHDNEQFF	TGCGCCAGCAGCTTGGGGGTAGGGGTGATACACGACAATGAGCAGTTCTTC
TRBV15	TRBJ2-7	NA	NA	CATSREGGERYEQYF	TGTGCCACCAGCAGAGAAGGAGGAGAGAGATACGAGCAGTACTTC